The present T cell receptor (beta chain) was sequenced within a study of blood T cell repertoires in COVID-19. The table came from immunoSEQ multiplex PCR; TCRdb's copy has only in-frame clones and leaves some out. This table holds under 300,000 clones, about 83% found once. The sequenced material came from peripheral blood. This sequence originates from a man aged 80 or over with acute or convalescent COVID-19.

Here the CDR3 DNA reads TGTGCCAGCAGTTTTAAAGTCAGGGCAGGACCACACAGGGACGGGGAGCTGTTTTTT. This gives the protein CASSFKVRAGPHRDGELFF. This chain connects TRBV27 to TRBJ2-2, with D possibly TRBD1 on 6 matching bases. The CDR3 has 19 amino acids. Trimming cost V 3 bases and J 7 bases, with 27 bases left between them. CDR1 and CDR2 (germline): MNHEY, SMNVEV (reference sequence).